A selection of T cell receptor beta chains follows, all from one sample in a study of blood T cell repertoires in COVID-19. Produced via immunoSEQ multiplex PCR; TCRdb's table is partial and in-frame only. This sample has 150,000 to 200,000 clones, with 65% to 85% found just once. The source material was PBMCs or T cells enriched from blood (not recorded which). The receptors here all came from a woman aged 25 to 39 who had been exposed to COVID-19. Each CDR3 is given with its conserved first and last residue. D genes are given only for firm matches. Only part of the rows carry a size: once, few, many, or a class if the clone is expanded.

j_call,d_call,v_call,clone_size,cdr3_aa,cdr3_nt
TRBJ1-1,TRBD1,TRBV6-2/TRBV6-3,once,CASSQSRDRGWTEAFF,TGTGCCAGCAGCCAAAGCCGGGACAGGGGATGGACTGAAGCTTTCTTT
TRBJ2-1,TRBD1,TRBV30,.,CAWDRDRVGEQFF,TGTGCCTGGGACCGAGACAGGGTTGGTGAGCAGTTCTTC
TRBJ1-1,.,TRBV2,.,CASSEGRSTEAFF,TGTGCCAGCAGTGAAGGCAGGTCCACTGAAGCTTTCTTT
TRBJ2-5,.,TRBV11-2,.,CASSYRPLVGETQYF,TGTGCCAGCAGTTACAGGCCCCTAGTGGGAGAGACCCAGTACTTC
TRBJ1-2,TRBD1,TRBV3-1/TRBV3-2,.,CASSQGYRGDYGYTF,TGTGCCAGCAGCCAAGGATACAGGGGGGACTATGGCTACACCTTC
TRBJ2-4,.,TRBV19,.,CASRESIAKNIQYF,TGTGCCAGTAGAGAGTCCATAGCCAAAAACATTCAGTACTTC
TRBJ1-2,.,TRBV4-1,.,CASSQVEAGGVGYTF,TGCGCCAGCAGCCAAGTTGAGGCAGGAGGGGTCGGCTACACCTTC
TRBJ1-2,TRBD1,TRBV10-2,.,CASSVTGAYGYTF,TGCGCCAGCAGTGTAACAGGGGCCTATGGCTACACCTTC
TRBJ2-1,.,TRBV7-6,.,CASSRLADEQFF,TGTGCCAGCAGCCGTCTAGCCGATGAGCAGTTCTTC
TRBJ1-1,TRBD1,TRBV19,.,CASGEGTGTEAFF,TGTGCCAGTGGGGAAGGGACAGGGACTGAAGCTTTCTTT
TRBJ2-7,TRBD2,TRBV9,.,CASSQHGGTSSYEQYF,TGTGCCAGCAGCCAACACGGTGGGACTAGCTCCTACGAGCAGTACTTC
TRBJ2-2,.,TRBV5-1,.,CASSRLSSANGELFF,TGCGCCAGCAGCCGGTTGAGTAGCGCCAACGGGGAGCTGTTTTTT
TRBJ1-1,.,TRBV19,.,CASSILSGTEAFF,TGTGCCAGTAGTATTCTGTCCGGTACTGAAGCTTTCTTT
TRBJ2-7,.,TRBV30,few,CAWSKGETYEQYF,TGTGCCTGGAGTAAGGGGGAAACCTACGAGCAGTACTTC
TRBJ2-1,.,TRBV7-2,.,CASSLDGVMVTEQFF,TGTGCCAGCAGCTTAGACGGGGTCATGGTTACTGAGCAGTTCTTC
TRBJ2-6,TRBD2,TRBV5-1,.,CASSLVGGGAPGANVLTF,TGCGCCAGCAGCTTGGTGGGCGGGGGGGCCCCTGGGGCCAACGTCCTGACTTTC
TRBJ1-6,.,TRBV21-1,few,CASARDRGSNSPLHF,TGTGCCAGCGCCCGGGACAGGGGATCGAATTCACCCCTCCACTTT
TRBJ1-2,.,TRBV9,few,CASSASGSTGTLGGYTF,TGTGCCAGCAGCGCGAGTGGTTCTACAGGGACGCTTGGTGGCTACACCTTC
TRBJ1-2,.,TRBV3-1/TRBV3-2,.,CASSQEFKGDGYTF,TGTGCCAGCAGCCAAGAATTCAAAGGGGATGGCTACACCTTC
TRBJ1-1,.,TRBV20-1,.,CSASRLNTEAFF,TGCAGTGCTAGTCGGTTGAACACTGAAGCTTTCTTT